A selection of T cell receptor beta chains follows, all from one sample in a study of graft-versus-host responses after intestinal transplantation. For these receptors, no antigen is known. The assay was immunoSEQ multiplex PCR, and TCRdb's table has in-frame clones only and misses some. The sample carries 70,000 to 100,000 clones, about 89% recorded once. Sequencing was performed on unstimulated CD4+ T cells sorted from spleen or lymph node cells, taken before intestinal transplant. These receptors all come from a human donor who received an intestinal transplant. The CDR3 runs from the conserved cysteine through the conserved F or W. Each record gives: D gene, clone size, V gene, J gene, CDR3 length, CDR3 protein, CDR3 DNA. The D gene is left open where the match is weak. Only part of the rows carry a size: once, few, many, or a class if the clone is expanded.

TRBD2,NA,TRBV4-2,TRBJ2-2,18,CASSQEGASGMGTGELFF,TGTGCCAGCAGCCAAGAGGGGGCTAGCGGGATGGGCACCGGGGAGCTGTTTTTT
NA,few,TRBV5-8,TRBJ2-5,12,CAGEGAAETQYF,TGTGCCGGGGAAGGGGCCGCAGAGACCCAGTACTTC
NA,NA,TRBV18,TRBJ1-6,13,CASSESYNSPLHF,TGTGCCAGCTCGGAGAGTTATAATTCACCCCTCCACTTT
TRBD1,NA,TRBV28,TRBJ2-1,17,CASSPPADRVAYNEQFF,TGTGCCAGCAGTCCCCCCGCGGACAGGGTGGCCTACAATGAGCAGTTCTTC
NA,NA,TRBV7-8,TRBJ1-3,18,CASSLARTLIDSGNTIYF,TGTGCCAGCAGCTTAGCCAGGACACTTATCGACTCTGGAAACACCATATATTTT
NA,NA,TRBV7-9,TRBJ1-6,15,CASSLDPGWNSPLHF,TGTGCCAGCAGCTTAGATCCGGGGTGGAATTCACCCCTCCACTTT
TRBD2,NA,TRBV5-1,TRBJ2-7,18,CASSFSSQAGKATYEQYF,TGCGCCAGCAGCTTCTCGTCGCAAGCGGGAAAGGCCACCTACGAGCAGTACTTC
NA,NA,TRBV6-6,TRBJ1-2,15,CASSYLGRDSGGYTF,TGTGCCAGCAGTTACCTGGGACGGGACTCTGGCGGCTACACCTTC
TRBD2,NA,TRBV28,TRBJ2-7,18,CASSSDNGLAGASYEQYF,TGTGCCAGCAGTTCCGATAATGGACTAGCGGGGGCTTCCTACGAGCAGTACTTC
NA,NA,TRBV6-5,TRBJ2-1,13,CATHALSYNEQFF,TGTGCTACTCACGCCCTGTCCTACAATGAGCAGTTCTTC
TRBD1,NA,TRBV28,TRBJ2-3,14,CASTGGGVTDTQYF,TGTGCCAGCACAGGGGGTGGGGTTACAGATACGCAGTATTTT
TRBD2,NA,TRBV14,TRBJ2-7,15,CASSPRTSGWYEQYF,TGTGCCAGCAGCCCCCGGACTAGCGGGTGGTACGAGCAGTACTTC
TRBD1,NA,TRBV15,TRBJ1-4,16,CATSSNRGSGDEKLFF,TGTGCCACCAGCAGTAACAGGGGAAGTGGTGATGAAAAACTGTTTTTT
NA,NA,TRBV2,TRBJ1-5,15,CASSEGRESNQPQHF,TGTGCCAGCAGTGAAGGCAGGGAAAGCAATCAGCCCCAGCATTTT
NA,NA,TRBV4-2,TRBJ2-3,15,CASSQAFGSTDTQYF,TGTGCCAGCAGCCAAGCCTTCGGGAGCACAGATACGCAGTATTTT
NA,NA,TRBV28,TRBJ1-2,15,CASSLRGSANYGYTF,TGTGCCAGCAGTTTAAGGGGGAGTGCTAACTATGGCTACACCTTC
NA,NA,TRBV5-6,TRBJ2-6,15,CASSQGLGEWDVLTF,TGTGCCAGCAGCCAGGGGTTAGGGGAGTGGGACGTCCTGACTTTC
NA,once,TRBV28,TRBJ2-7,14,CASSFSRVGYEQYF,TGTGCCAGCAGTTTCTCACGGGTTGGCTACGAGCAGTACTTC
TRBD2,NA,TRBV2,TRBJ2-5,14,CASSVTSDGETQYF,TGTGCCAGCAGTGTGACTAGCGATGGAGAGACCCAGTACTTC
TRBD1,few,TRBV5-1,TRBJ2-7,14,CASSSTGGAYEQYF,TGCGCCAGCAGCTCCACAGGGGGTGCCTACGAGCAGTACTTC
NA,NA,TRBV28,TRBJ1-2,13,CASSLAGVHGYTF,TGTGCCAGCAGTTTAGCAGGGGTCCATGGCTACACCTTC
TRBD1,NA,TRBV6-1,TRBJ1-2,16,CASSEGGQPDPYGYTF,TGTGCCAGCAGTGAAGGGGGACAGCCAGATCCCTATGGCTACACCTTC
NA,NA,TRBV27,TRBJ1-3,16,CASSLTGLTSGNTIYF,TGTGCCAGCAGTTTAACAGGTCTGACCTCTGGAAACACCATATATTTT
TRBD1,NA,TRBV5-1,TRBJ1-6,15,CASSLEDRGDSPLHF,TGCGCCAGCAGCTTGGAGGACAGGGGAGATTCACCCCTCCACTTT
NA,NA,TRBV7-8,TRBJ2-5,14,CASSLDRFQETQYF,TGTGCCAGCAGCCTTGACAGGTTCCAAGAGACCCAGTACTTC
NA,NA,TRBV2,TRBJ2-3,13,CASEADSTDTQYF,TGTGCCAGCGAAGCGGATAGCACAGATACGCAGTATTTT
NA,NA,TRBV7-2,TRBJ2-2,13,CASSPQATGELFF,TGTGCCAGCAGCCCTCAGGCCACCGGGGAGCTGTTTTTT
TRBD1,NA,TRBV13,TRBJ2-5,15,CASSQGTGRGETQYF,TGTGCCAGCAGCCAGGGGACAGGGAGGGGAGAGACCCAGTACTTC
NA,NA,TRBV7-3,TRBJ2-2,13,CASSSRGNGELFF,TGTGCCAGCAGCTCCAGGGGAAACGGGGAGCTGTTTTTT
TRBD2,NA,TRBV5-6,TRBJ2-1,18,CASSLGLAGSRAYNEQFF,TGTGCCAGCAGCCTGGGACTAGCGGGGTCTCGAGCCTACAATGAGCAGTTCTTC
TRBD1,NA,TRBV5-6,TRBJ2-5,15,CASSLEGQGEETQYF,TGTGCCAGCAGCTTGGAAGGACAGGGGGAAGAGACCCAGTACTTC
NA,NA,TRBV5-1,TRBJ2-1,14,CASSLARVSNEQFF,TGCGCCAGCAGCTTGGCCAGGGTTTCCAATGAGCAGTTCTTC
TRBD2,NA,TRBV7-2,TRBJ2-4,17,CASSSRTSGIAKNIQYF,TGTGCCAGCAGCTCACGGACTAGCGGGATAGCCAAAAACATTCAGTACTTC